Listed below are T cell receptor beta chains from one sample, sequenced in a study of blood T cell repertoires in COVID-19. TCRdb's table, derived via immunoSEQ multiplex PCR, lists solely in-frame clones and lacks some. This table holds 80,000 to 100,000 clones, more than 65% found once. Sequencing was performed on peripheral blood. Receptors were obtained from a man between 60 and 70 years old with acute or convalescent COVID-19. Both conserved end residues are part of each CDR3. A D gene is named only where the DNA matches it firmly.

d_call	v_call	j_call	cdr3_aa
TRBD1	TRBV10-1	TRBJ2-5	CASRGTGQETQYF
NA	TRBV20-1	TRBJ1-4	CSASNGLYPRGLFF
TRBD1	TRBV19	TRBJ2-1	CASSKQGATYNEQFF
NA	TRBV30	TRBJ1-1	CAWDTGSGIEAFF
NA	TRBV6-2/TRBV6-3	TRBJ2-1	CASSSGGASYNEQFF
NA	TRBV11-2	TRBJ1-6	CASSFRGSGNNSPLHF
TRBD2	TRBV10-1	TRBJ2-2	CASSEIPGLAGTGELFF
NA	TRBV20-1	TRBJ1-6	CSASDISSYNSPLHF
NA	TRBV30	TRBJ1-2	CALHTANGYTF
TRBD1	TRBV19	TRBJ1-2	CASRTTGTGYGYTF
NA	TRBV28	TRBJ2-7	CASTQAVAYEQYF
NA	TRBV30	TRBJ1-5	CAWSTQGNQPQHF
TRBD2	TRBV15	TRBJ2-2	CATSRDWGGAGELFF
NA	TRBV10-3	TRBJ2-7	CAISGSDTHPSYEQYF
NA	TRBV5-4	TRBJ2-7	CASSLNHYEQYF
NA	TRBV7-3	TRBJ1-1	CASSLKPRDTEAFF